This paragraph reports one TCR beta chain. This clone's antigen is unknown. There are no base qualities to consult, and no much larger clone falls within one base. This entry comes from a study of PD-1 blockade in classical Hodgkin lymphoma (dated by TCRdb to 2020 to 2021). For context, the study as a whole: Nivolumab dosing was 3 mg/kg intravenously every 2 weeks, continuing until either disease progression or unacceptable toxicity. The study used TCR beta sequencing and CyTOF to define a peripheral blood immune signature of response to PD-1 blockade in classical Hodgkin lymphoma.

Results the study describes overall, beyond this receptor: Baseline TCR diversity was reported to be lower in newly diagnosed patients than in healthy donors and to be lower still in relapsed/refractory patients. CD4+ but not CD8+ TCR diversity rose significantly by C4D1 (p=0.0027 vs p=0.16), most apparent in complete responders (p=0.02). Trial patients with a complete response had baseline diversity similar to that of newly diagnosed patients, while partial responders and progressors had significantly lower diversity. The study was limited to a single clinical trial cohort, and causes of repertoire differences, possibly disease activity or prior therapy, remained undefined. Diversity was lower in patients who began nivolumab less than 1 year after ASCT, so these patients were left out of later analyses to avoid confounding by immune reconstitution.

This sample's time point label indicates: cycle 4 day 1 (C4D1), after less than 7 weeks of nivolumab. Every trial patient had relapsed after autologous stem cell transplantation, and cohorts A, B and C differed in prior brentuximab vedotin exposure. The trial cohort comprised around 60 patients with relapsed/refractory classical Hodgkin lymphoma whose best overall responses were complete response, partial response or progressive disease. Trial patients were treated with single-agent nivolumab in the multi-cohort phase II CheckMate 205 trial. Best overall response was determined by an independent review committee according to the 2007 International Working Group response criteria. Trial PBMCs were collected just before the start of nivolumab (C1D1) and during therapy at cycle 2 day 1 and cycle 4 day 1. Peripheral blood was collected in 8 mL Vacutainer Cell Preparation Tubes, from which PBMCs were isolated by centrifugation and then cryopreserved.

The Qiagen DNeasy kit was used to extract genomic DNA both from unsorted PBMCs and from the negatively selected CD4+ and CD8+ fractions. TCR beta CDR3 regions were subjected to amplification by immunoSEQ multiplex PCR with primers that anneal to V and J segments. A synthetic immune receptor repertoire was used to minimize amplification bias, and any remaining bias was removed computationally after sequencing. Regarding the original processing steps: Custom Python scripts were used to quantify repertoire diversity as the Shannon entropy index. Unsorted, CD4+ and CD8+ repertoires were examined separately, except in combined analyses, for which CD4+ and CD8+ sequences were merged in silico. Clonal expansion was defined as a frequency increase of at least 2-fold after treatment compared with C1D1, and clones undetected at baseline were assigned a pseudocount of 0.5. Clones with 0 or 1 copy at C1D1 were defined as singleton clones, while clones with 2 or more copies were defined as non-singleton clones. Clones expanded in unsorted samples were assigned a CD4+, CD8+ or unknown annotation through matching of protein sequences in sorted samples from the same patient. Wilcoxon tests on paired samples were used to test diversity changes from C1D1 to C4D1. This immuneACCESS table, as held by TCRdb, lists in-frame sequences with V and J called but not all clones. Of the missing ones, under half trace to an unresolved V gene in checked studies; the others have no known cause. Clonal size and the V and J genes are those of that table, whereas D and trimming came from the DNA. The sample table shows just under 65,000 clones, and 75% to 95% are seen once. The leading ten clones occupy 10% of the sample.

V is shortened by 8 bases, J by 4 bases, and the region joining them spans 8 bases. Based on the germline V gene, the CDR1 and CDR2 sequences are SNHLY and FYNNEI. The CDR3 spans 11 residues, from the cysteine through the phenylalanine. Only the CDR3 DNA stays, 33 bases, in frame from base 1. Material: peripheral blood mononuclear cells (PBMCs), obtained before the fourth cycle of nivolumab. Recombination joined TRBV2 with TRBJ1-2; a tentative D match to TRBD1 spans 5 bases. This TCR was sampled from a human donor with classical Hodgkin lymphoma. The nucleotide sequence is TGTGCCAGCCCTGGGGGCTATGGCTACACCTTC. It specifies CASPGGYGYTF.